This T cell receptor beta chain derives from a study of T cells in Graves' hyperthyroidism and ophthalmopathy. This clonotype was observed at least ten times. Amplification of TCR beta CDR3 regions used RNA as the template. HTBI primers were used for first-round RT-PCR of the TCR CDR3. In TCRdb, the multiplex PCR reads were re-called with MiXCR into one record per CDR3 protein. This sample carries about 280,000 distinct CDR3 sequences, approximately 26% of them seen once, and the ten largest clones take about 30%. The CDR3 consists of 13 residues. The ends were cut back, 5 bases at V and 8 bases at J, with 10 bases in the middle. The germline gives CDR1 MNHNS, CDR2 SASEGT.

Material: blood. The gene calls are TRBV6-1 and TRBJ1-6; D might be TRBD1 (5 bases). This receptor was identified in a man aged 40-55 years with Graves' hyperthyroidism that later progressed to Graves' ophthalmopathy. The CDR3 coding sequence is TGTGCCAGCAGTCCAGGGCTTCATTCACCCCTCCACTTT. Amino acids: CASSPGLHSPLHF.